The present T cell receptor beta chain was sequenced within a study of cytomegalovirus exposure and HLA in healthy donors. Study-wide findings and caveats: When the data were analyzed later, several of the most significant clusters appeared to be linked to common viral pathogens.

Turning to this clone: Its antigen is still unknown.

The study ran its PCR with 60 Vbeta and 13 Jbeta primers. Some clones are missing from TCRdb's copy, which holds only in-frame ones; the method was immunoSEQ multiplex PCR. The sample includes some 98,000 clones, approximately 78% of them seen just once. From germline, CDR1 is SGHNT and CDR2 YYREEE (reference sequence). Trimming removed 4 bases at V and 7 bases at J, with 18 bases between. The CDR3 extends over 15 amino acids. The receptor was isolated from a man aged 40-49 years in good health and CMV-seronegative. J is TRBJ2-1 and V is TRBV5-4; tentatively, D is TRBD2 (7 bases). Material for sequencing was PBMCs. The CDR3 protein is CASSPGQGRGNEQFF. CDR3 in DNA: TGTGCCAGCAGCCCCGGGCAGGGGAGGGGGAATGAGCAGTTCTTC.